One and the same sample provided the 21 T cell receptor beta chains below, sequenced in a study of human T cells and chemical hapten exposure. Each CDR3 protein is one row after TCRdb ran MiXCR on the RACE reads. The repertoire holds 80,000 to 100,000 distinct CDR3 sequences, 10% to 13% seen once, with approximately 3.4% in the top ten. This sample's time point: pre-sensitization, week 0. Treatment denoted: therapeutic diphenylcyclopropenone sensitization with weekly scalp DPC. This sample comprised whole blood, obtained in connection with sensitization to the hapten diphenylcyclopropenone (DPC). Receptors were obtained from an older woman with alopecia areata. Some clones in this sample may be carry-over from other donors' samples.

Only a few counts were recorded for this clonotype. The chain is built from TRBV18 and TRBJ1-2; a possible D gene is TRBD1 (6 bases). Between the trimmed V and J ends, which lost 5 bases and 8 bases, there was a span of 21 bases. This CDR3 has 15 residues. CDR1 and CDR2 (germline): KGHSH, LQKENI. The CDR3 sequence is CASSMGATVGNGYTF. DNA for the CDR3: TGTGCCAGCTCAATGGGGGCGACAGTTGGGAACGGCTACACCTTC.

This clonotype was counted at least ten times. This sequence joins TRBV7-2 and TRBJ1-6; D not certain. The CDR3 has 15 residues. Germline V gene sequence: CDR1 SGHTA, CDR2 FQGNSA. Trimming removed 0 bases from V and 5 bases from J, with 8 bases in between. CDR3 sequence (DNA): TGTGCCAGCAGCTTAGCGAAGCGAGATAATTCACCCCTCCACTTT. As protein: CASSLAKRDNSPLHF.

This clonotype appeared a few times. The V gene is TRBV20-1, the J gene TRBJ2-1; 9 nucleotides align to TRBD1. Germline CDR1 DFQATT, CDR2 SNEGSKA (reference sequence). The trim removed 5 bases at V and 3 bases at J, leaving 8 bases unmatched. The CDR3 has 15 amino acids. The CDR3 sequence: CSAVPGQGIYNEQFF. In DNA, the CDR3 is TGCAGTGCTGTGCCGGGACAGGGAATCTACAATGAGCAGTTCTTC.

This rearrangement joins TRBV3-1 to TRBJ2-1; the D is unclear. The germline V and J ends were trimmed by 1 base and 6 bases, with 4 bases remaining between them. The length of the CDR3 is 12 residues. The germline V gene encodes CDR1 LGHDT and CDR2 YNNKEL (reference sequence). CDR3 nucleotide sequence: TGTGCCAGCAGCCAAGTCCTCAATGAGCAGTTCTTC. It codes for CASSQVLNEQFF.

This chain connects TRBV24-1 to TRBJ2-2, with TRBD1 matching over 7 bases. Germline CDR1 is KGHDR and CDR2 is SFDVKD. The CDR3 has 16 residues. The junction had 14 bases not matched to a gene; V was cut back by 9 bases and J by 5 bases. CDR3 loop: CATSDPQGMITGELFF. CDR3 DNA: TGTGCCACCTCAGACCCACAGGGGATGATTACCGGGGAGCTGTTTTTT.

This clonotype was seen ten or more times. The chain couples TRBV28 to TRBJ2-7; D not certain. CDR1 is MDHEN, CDR2 SYDVKM, per germline. The V end was cut by 8 bases, the J end by 4 bases, with 12 bases between. CDR3 length equals 12 residues. CDR3 sequence (DNA): TGTGCCAGCTCCATCCTGGCTTACGAGCAGTACTTC. Translation: CASSILAYEQYF.

This chain links TRBV20-1 with TRBJ2-3; 7 positions agree with TRBD1. V shed 0 bases and J 6 bases; nucleotides not matched to a gene: 9. Germline V CDR1 and CDR2: DFQATT, SNEGSKA (reference sequence). The CDR3 is made up of 15 amino acids. CDR3 residues: CSARDLTGSADTQYF. For the CDR3, the DNA is TGCAGTGCTAGAGATCTGACAGGGAGCGCCGATACGCAGTATTTT.

This clonotype was detected many times. V usage is TRBV19 and J usage is TRBJ2-4; D unresolved. The CDR3 loop spans 15 amino acids. From germline, CDR1 is LNHDA and CDR2 SQIVND (reference sequence). The V and J ends lost 4 bases and 1 base respectively, with 11 bases between them. CDR3 amino acids: CASSTTLVAKNIQYF. The CDR3 nucleotides are TGTGCCAGTAGTACAACTCTCGTTGCCAAAAACATTCAGTACTTC.

The chain is built from TRBV6-2 or TRBV6-3 and TRBJ1-1; possible D gene TRBD1, 5 bases. Trimming took off 6 bases at V and 0 bases at J, with 11 bases between the two ends. The CDR3 totals 14 residues. The germline CDR1 and CDR2 sequences are MNHEY and SVGEGT. The CDR3 is CASRRQRMNTEAFF. The CDR3 DNA is TGTGCCAGCAGGCGACAGCGCATGAACACTGAAGCTTTCTTT.

The chain employs TRBV4-1 and TRBJ2-2, with TRBD2 as a possible D gene (7 bases). The germline CDR1 and CDR2 sequences are MGHRA and YSYEKL. This CDR3 has 17 residues. The V and J ends lost 6 bases and 3 bases respectively, with 20 bases between them. In DNA, the CDR3 is TGCGCCAGCAGGAGGTGGGAGGGGGGATCCTACACCGGGGAGCTGTTTTTT. Translating gives CASRRWEGGSYTGELFF.

This clonotype was counted many times. The J gene is TRBJ2-2, the V gene TRBV10-3, with 8 bases lining up with TRBD1. The V gene end was trimmed by 7 bases and the J gene end by 5 bases; junction bases not matched to a gene: 12. This CDR3 spans 16 amino acids. Germline loops: CDR1 ENHRY, CDR2 SYGVKD. CDR3 in DNA: TGTGCCATCACCGACACGGACAGGGTCGGGACCGGGGAGCTGTTTTTT. Translation: CAITDTDRVGTGELFF.

This clonotype appeared a few times. CDR3 loop: CASSYRNSGNTIYF. The CDR3 DNA reads TGTGCCAGCAGTTACAGGAACTCTGGAAACACCATATATTTT. The rearrangement links TRBV6-5 to TRBJ1-3; D unresolved. CDR3 length: 14 residues. Germline assignment: CDR1 MNHEY and CDR2 SVGAGI. The germline V and J ends were trimmed by 2 bases and 0 bases, with 5 bases remaining between them.

This clonotype has just a few counts. The chain joins TRBV10-3 to TRBJ1-1; no firm D call. Germline values: CDR1 ENHRY, CDR2 SYGVKD. Trimming shortened V by 2 bases and J by 2 bases, and 12 bases separated the two germline ends. The CDR3 is 15 amino acids. In DNA, the CDR3 is TGTGCCATCAGTGAGCAGACCCTATTTAACACTGAAGCTTTCTTT. Translated: CAISEQTLFNTEAFF.

The V and J genes are TRBV19 and TRBJ1-5; a possible D gene is TRBD1 (5 bases). From germline, CDR1 is LNHDA and CDR2 SQIVND (reference sequence). Trimming pared 1 base from V and 7 bases from J, leaving 8 bases between. The CDR3 runs 13 residues. The CDR3 DNA is TGTGCCAGTAGTATAGCGGGGGACCAGCCCCAGCATTTT. Amino acids: CASSIAGDQPQHF.

Many counts were recorded for this clonotype. This CDR3 is CSARFSGSSYNEQFF. CDR3 nucleotides: TGCAGTGCTAGATTTAGCGGAAGCTCCTACAATGAGCAGTTCTTC. J is TRBJ2-1 and V is TRBV20-1; tentatively, D is TRBD2 (6 bases). The CDR3 covers 15 residues. Looked up from germline, CDR1 is DFQATT and CDR2 is SNEGSKA (reference sequence). V was pared by 2 bases and J by 0 bases, with 11 bases between.

This clonotype showed up many times. This chain links TRBV5-1 with TRBJ2-2; the D is unclear. The ends were cut back, 2 bases at V and 6 bases at J, with 17 bases in the middle. The CDR3 is 16 amino acids. Per germline, CDR1 SGHRS and CDR2 YFSETQ. This chain's CDR3 is CASSFRAPVRAGELFF. The CDR3 nucleotides read TGCGCCAGCAGCTTCCGGGCCCCCGTTCGGGCCGGGGAGCTGTTTTTT.

This clonotype was seen more than once but under ten times. The V gene is TRBV10-1, the J gene TRBJ2-3; 9 bases map to TRBD1. CDR1 WNHNN and CDR2 SYGVQD come from the germline V gene (reference sequence). J was trimmed by 2 bases and V by 5 bases; bases with no gene match: 8. This CDR3 has 16 amino acids. For the CDR3, the DNA is TGCGCCAGCAGTCCCGGGACAGGGATTAACACAGATACGCAGTATTTT. It specifies CASSPGTGINTDTQYF.

This clonotype was recorded at least ten times. The chain employs TRBV7-9 and TRBJ1-1; 8 bases agree with TRBD1. J gave up 5 bases and V 4 bases, and 6 bases lay outside the gene matches. The V gene's germline CDR1 is SEHNR and CDR2 FQNEAQ (reference sequence). The CDR3 contains 14 residues. The DNA for the CDR3 is TGTGCCAGCAGCTCCTCAGGGGGCTGGACTGAAGCTTTCTTT. Translating gives CASSSSGGWTEAFF.

This clonotype was counted only a few times. The J gene is TRBJ1-5, the V gene TRBV3-1; D is unclear. Germline CDR1 is LGHDT and CDR2 is YNNKEL (reference sequence). The CDR3 has 16 amino acids. V lost 3 bases to trimming and J lost 4 bases, with 16 bases between them. CDR3 in amino acids: CASSQPGTAVNQPQHF. Written as DNA, the CDR3 is TGTGCCAGCAGCCAGCCCGGAACGGCCGTTAATCAGCCCCAGCATTTT.

Turning to this clonotype: This sequence may be a read error, since a much larger clone differs from it by one base. The J gene is TRBJ2-2, the V gene TRBV10-3; D is possibly TRBD2 (7 bases). Germline V CDR1 and CDR2: ENHRY, SYGVKD. The CDR3 is 15 amino acids. The chain's CDR3 is CAIPRAGDNTGKLFF. CDR3 coding DNA: TGTGCCATCCCAAGGGCGGGGGACAACACCGGGAAGCTGTTTTTT.

Turning to this clonotype: A read error may be the cause here, since a much bigger clone is one base away. V usage is TRBV5-5 and J usage is TRBJ1-5; D is undetermined. Germline V gene data show CDR1 as SGHKS and CDR2 as YYEKEE (reference sequence). CDR3 size: 16 residues. The CDR3 loop reads CASSLGLRFADQLQHF. CDR3 nucleotides: TGTGCCAGCAGCTTGGGACTTAGATTCGCCGATCAGCTCCAGCATTTT.